This is a list of T cell receptor beta chains from one sample in a study of T-cell memory formation after mild COVID-19. MiXCR, run by TCRdb on the 5' RACE reads, gives a single entry per CDR3 protein. The table lists hundreds of thousands of distinct CDR3 sequences, approximately 23% of them singletons. What was sequenced was PBMCs or a T cell subset sorted from them (not recorded which). The receptors here all came from an adult woman who had mild COVID-19 (a few samples of this study predate the infection). Cell type and time point are not known. Each CDR3 is given with its conserved first and last residue. The order of the fields is clone size, V gene, J gene, D gene, CDR3 DNA, CDR3 protein. D genes are given only for firm matches. Rows give clone size only sometimes, using once, few, many, or a class for an expanded clone.

size: NA
V: TRBV27
J: TRBJ2-3
D: NA
DNA: TGTGCCAGCCGCCTTGGCGGTACGCAGTATTTT
CDR3: CASRLGGTQYF

size: few
V: TRBV5-1
J: TRBJ1-2
D: NA
DNA: TGCGCCAGCAGCTTGGAAGTCGGACGGAGCTATGGCTACACCTTC
CDR3: CASSLEVGRSYGYTF

size: NA
V: TRBV24-1
J: TRBJ2-5
D: NA
DNA: TGTGCCACCAGTGACCGGAGGGAGGAGACCCAGTACTTC
CDR3: CATSDRREETQYF

size: few
V: TRBV5-6
J: TRBJ2-5
D: TRBD2
DNA: TGTGCCAGCAGCCCCGGACTAGCGGTGGGAGAGACCCAGTACTTC
CDR3: CASSPGLAVGETQYF

size: NA
V: TRBV5-1
J: TRBJ2-2
D: NA
DNA: TGCGCCAGCAGCTTGGCCGTTTCGTCGGATGAAAACACCGGGGAGCTGTTTTTT
CDR3: CASSLAVSSDENTGELFF

size: few
V: TRBV12-3/TRBV12-4
J: TRBJ2-3
D: TRBD2
DNA: TGTGCCAGCGGAGTAACTAGCGGGAGAGATACGCAGTATTTT
CDR3: CASGVTSGRDTQYF

size: NA
V: TRBV27
J: TRBJ1-1
D: TRBD1
DNA: TGTGCCAGCAGTCCCCGACAGGGGGCAGGAGGTGAAGCTTTCTTT
CDR3: CASSPRQGAGGEAFF

size: NA
V: TRBV19
J: TRBJ2-7
D: NA
DNA: TGTGCCAGTAGGAAGGGGGAGTCCTACGAGCAGTACTTC
CDR3: CASRKGESYEQYF

size: NA
V: TRBV5-4
J: TRBJ2-1
D: TRBD1
DNA: TGTGCCAGCAGCTTGGCGACAGGGGGCTACAATGAGCAGTTCTTC
CDR3: CASSLATGGYNEQFF

size: NA
V: TRBV20-1
J: TRBJ2-7
D: NA
DNA: TGCAGTGCTAGCTCGGGATACTTC
CDR3: CSASSGYF

size: few
V: TRBV20-1
J: TRBJ2-4
D: NA
DNA: TGCAGTGCTGGACCGGACTCTCTAGCCAAAAACATTCAGTACTTC
CDR3: CSAGPDSLAKNIQYF

size: NA
V: TRBV9
J: TRBJ2-7
D: TRBD2
DNA: TGTGCCAGCAGCGCACAATCTAGCGGGAGTTCCAACGAGCAGTACTTC
CDR3: CASSAQSSGSSNEQYF

size: NA
V: TRBV2
J: TRBJ1-5
D: TRBD1
DNA: TGTGCCAGCAGTTCCGGGACAGTGAGGCAGCCCCAGCATTTT
CDR3: CASSSGTVRQPQHF

size: NA
V: TRBV4-1
J: TRBJ1-1
D: TRBD1
DNA: TGCGCCAGCAGCCCCGGGACAGGGCCTTTCACTGAAGCTTTCTTT
CDR3: CASSPGTGPFTEAFF

size: few
V: TRBV4-3
J: TRBJ2-7
D: NA
DNA: TGCGCCAGCAGCCATGGCGGGAATGGCGAGCAGTACTTC
CDR3: CASSHGGNGEQYF

size: once
V: TRBV24-1
J: TRBJ2-1
D: NA
DNA: TGTGCCACCAGTGCCGGCTCGACTGCATACAATGAGCAGTTCTTC
CDR3: CATSAGSTAYNEQFF

size: few
V: TRBV5-1
J: TRBJ2-5
D: NA
DNA: TGCGCCAGCAGCTTGGTAGGGATTGTGGAGACCCAGTACTTC
CDR3: CASSLVGIVETQYF

size: NA
V: TRBV20-1
J: TRBJ2-2
D: NA
DNA: TGCAGTGCTAACAGGGATTTCACCGGGGAGCTGTTTTTT
CDR3: CSANRDFTGELFF

size: NA
V: TRBV11-2
J: TRBJ2-3
D: TRBD2
DNA: TGTGCCAGCAGGGATGCTAGCGGGCCGACGGGGGATACGCAGTATTTT
CDR3: CASRDASGPTGDTQYF

size: NA
V: TRBV5-1
J: TRBJ2-5
D: TRBD2
DNA: TGCGCCAGCAGCTTGGAGGTAGCGGGGAGTCAAGAGACCCAGTACTTC
CDR3: CASSLEVAGSQETQYF

size: NA
V: TRBV12-3/TRBV12-4
J: TRBJ2-6
D: NA
DNA: TGTGCCAGCAGAACAATCCTAGGGTCTGGGGCCAACGTCCTGACTTTC
CDR3: CASRTILGSGANVLTF

size: NA
V: TRBV4-2
J: TRBJ2-7
D: NA
DNA: TGTGCCAGCAGCCCAGACTTGCTCTACGAGCAGTACTTC
CDR3: CASSPDLLYEQYF

size: many
V: TRBV7-2
J: TRBJ2-5
D: NA
DNA: TGTGCCAGCAGCCGGACAGCCCAAGAGACCCAGTACTTC
CDR3: CASSRTAQETQYF

size: NA
V: TRBV18
J: TRBJ1-5
D: TRBD1
DNA: TGTGCCAGCTCACCGGGACAGGTCAATCAGCCCCAGCATTTT
CDR3: CASSPGQVNQPQHF

size: few
V: TRBV20-1
J: TRBJ2-1
D: TRBD2
DNA: TGCAGTGCTAGCCGCCCCTCGGGGGGGAACATATTCCGGATCTTC
CDR3: CSASRPSGGNIFRIF